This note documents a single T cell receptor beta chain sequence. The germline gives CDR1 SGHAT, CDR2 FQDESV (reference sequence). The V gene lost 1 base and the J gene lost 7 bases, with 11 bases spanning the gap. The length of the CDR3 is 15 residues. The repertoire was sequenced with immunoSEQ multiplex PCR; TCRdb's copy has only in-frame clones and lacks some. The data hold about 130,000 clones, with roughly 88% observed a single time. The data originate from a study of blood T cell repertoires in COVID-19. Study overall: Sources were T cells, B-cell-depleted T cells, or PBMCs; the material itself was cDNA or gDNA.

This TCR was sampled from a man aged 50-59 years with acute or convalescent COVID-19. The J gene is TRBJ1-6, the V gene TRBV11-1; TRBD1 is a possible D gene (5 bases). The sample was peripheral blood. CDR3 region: CASSLDRAGNSPLHF. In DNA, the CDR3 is TGTGCCAGCAGCTTAGATCGGGCAGGGAATTCACCCCTCCACTTT.